This T cell receptor (beta chain) was observed in a study of T-cell memory formation after mild COVID-19. Regarding the study as a whole: The study found balanced CD4/CD8 in clones contracting day 15 to 85 and a CD4+ lean in later expanders. Some clones that responded turned up in pre-infection memory, which suggests that cross-reactive memory joined in. Shrinking CD4+ clones resided mostly in CM and EM, and CD8+ ones in EMRA.

TCRdb reanalysed the 5' RACE reads using MiXCR and keeps one entry per CDR3 protein. This sample carries 300,000 to 350,000 distinct CDR3 sequences, just under 20% of them seen once, and the ten largest clones take around 21%. Germline V CDR1 and CDR2: SGHNT, YYREEE (reference sequence). V was pared by 4 bases and J by 6 bases, with 18 bases between. This CDR3 is built from 15 residues. As concerns this clonotype: The antigen is not known.

V is TRBV5-4 and J is TRBJ2-3; D is perhaps TRBD1 or TRBD2 (6 bases each). The sequence derives from a man aged 18-30 years who had mild COVID-19 (a few samples of this study predate the infection). Cell type and time point are not known. Sequencing input: PBMCs or a T cell subset sorted from them (not recorded which). CDR3 sequence (DNA): TGTGCCAGCAGCCTCGGGGGCCCCGTCAGGGATACGCAGTATTTT. Amino acid sequence: CASSLGGPVRDTQYF. Using reference TRBV5-4 and TRBJ2-3 for the parts outside the CDR3, the full variable domain is ETGVTQSPTHLIKTRGQQVTLRCSSQSGHNTVSWYQQALGQGPQFIFQYYREEENGRGNFPPRFSGLQFPNYSSELNVNALELDDSALYLCASSLGGPVRDTQYFGPGTRLTVL.